This T cell receptor (beta chain) was captured by sequencing in a study of human T cells and chemical hapten exposure. Using its own MiXCR run on the RACE reads, TCRdb lists one record per CDR3 protein. Here the sample spans about 76,000 distinct CDR3 sequences, 13% being singletons. Indicated time point: patch test 3, about 24 weeks after DPC sensitization. This sample's treatment: therapeutic diphenylcyclopropenone sensitization with weekly scalp DPC. Each patch test followed a blood draw. Trimming cost V 0 bases and J 5 bases, with 11 bases left between them. Germline lookup yields CDR1 DFQATT and CDR2 SNEGSKA (reference sequence). The CDR3 is 14 amino acids. This clonotype was observed many times.

J is TRBJ2-1 and V is TRBV20-1; possibly TRBD2 for D (6 bases). The material was whole blood, obtained in connection with sensitization to the hapten diphenylcyclopropenone (DPC). The sequence was obtained from a woman between 50 and 59 years old with alopecia areata. Some clones in this sample may be carry-over from other donors' samples. In DNA, the CDR3 is TGCAGTGCTAGAGATGTAGCGGTTCACAATGAGCAGTTCTTC. Residues: CSARDVAVHNEQFF.